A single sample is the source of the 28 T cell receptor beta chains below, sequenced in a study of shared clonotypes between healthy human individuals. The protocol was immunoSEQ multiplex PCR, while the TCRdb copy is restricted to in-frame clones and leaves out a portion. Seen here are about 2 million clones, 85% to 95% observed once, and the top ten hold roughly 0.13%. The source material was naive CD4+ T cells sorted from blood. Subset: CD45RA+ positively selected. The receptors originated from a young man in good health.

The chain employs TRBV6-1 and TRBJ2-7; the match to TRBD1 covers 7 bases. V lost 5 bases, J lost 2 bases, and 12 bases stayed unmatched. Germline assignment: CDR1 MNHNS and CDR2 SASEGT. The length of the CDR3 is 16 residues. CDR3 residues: CASSQGGQHTTYEQYF. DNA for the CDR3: TGTGCCAGCAGTCAAGGGGGACAGCATACTACCTACGAGCAGTACTTC.

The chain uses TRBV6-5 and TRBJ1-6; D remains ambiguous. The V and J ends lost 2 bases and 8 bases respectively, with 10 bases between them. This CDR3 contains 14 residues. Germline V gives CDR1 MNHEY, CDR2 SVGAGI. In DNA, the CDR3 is TGTGCCAGCAGTTACGAACACCTGCATTCACCCCTCCACTTT. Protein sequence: CASSYEHLHSPLHF.

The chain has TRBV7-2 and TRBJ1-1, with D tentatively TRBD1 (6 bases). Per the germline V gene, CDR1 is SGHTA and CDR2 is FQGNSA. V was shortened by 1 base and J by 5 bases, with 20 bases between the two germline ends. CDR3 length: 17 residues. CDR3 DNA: TGTGCCAGCAGCTTAGGGGCCGGGGGGCGCGTTTTGACTGAAGCTTTCTTT. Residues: CASSLGAGGRVLTEAFF.

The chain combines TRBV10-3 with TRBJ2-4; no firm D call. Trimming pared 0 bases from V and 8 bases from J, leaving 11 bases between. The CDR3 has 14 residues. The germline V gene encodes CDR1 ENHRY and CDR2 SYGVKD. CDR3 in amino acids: CAISESAARDIQYF. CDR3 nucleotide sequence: TGTGCCATCAGTGAGTCGGCTGCAAGGGACATTCAGTACTTC.

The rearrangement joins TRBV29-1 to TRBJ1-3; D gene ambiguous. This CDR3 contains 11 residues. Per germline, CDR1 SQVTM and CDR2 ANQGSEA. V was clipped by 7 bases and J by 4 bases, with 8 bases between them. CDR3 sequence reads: CSGLVGNTIYF. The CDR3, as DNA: TGCAGCGGACTGGTGGGAAACACCATATATTTT.

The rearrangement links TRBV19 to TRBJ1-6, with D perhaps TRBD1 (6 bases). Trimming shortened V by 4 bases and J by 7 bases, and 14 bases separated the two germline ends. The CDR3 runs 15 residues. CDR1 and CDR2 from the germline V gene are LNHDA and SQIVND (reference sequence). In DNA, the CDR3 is TGTGCCAGTAGTACCTCGCAGGGGCGGAATTCACCCCTCCACTTT. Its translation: CASSTSQGRNSPLHF.

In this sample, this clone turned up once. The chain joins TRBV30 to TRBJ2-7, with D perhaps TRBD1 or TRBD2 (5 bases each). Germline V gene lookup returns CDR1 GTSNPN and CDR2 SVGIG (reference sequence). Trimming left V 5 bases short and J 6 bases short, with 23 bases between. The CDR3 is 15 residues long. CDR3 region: CAWGTVSPNGFEQYF. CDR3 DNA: TGTGCCTGGGGGACCGTCTCCCCCAATGGCTTCGAGCAGTACTTC.

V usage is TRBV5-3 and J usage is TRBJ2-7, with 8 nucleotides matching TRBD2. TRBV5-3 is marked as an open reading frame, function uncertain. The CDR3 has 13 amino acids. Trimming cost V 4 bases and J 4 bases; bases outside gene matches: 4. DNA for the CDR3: TGTGCCAGAAGCCCGACTAGCGAATACGAGCAGTACTTC. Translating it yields CARSPTSEYEQYF.

CDR3 in amino acids: CASSVAGTSGANVLTF. As DNA, the CDR3 is TGTGCCAGCAGCGTAGCCGGGACAAGTGGGGCCAACGTCCTGACTTTC. This rearrangement joins TRBV9 to TRBJ2-6; a possible D gene is TRBD1 (6 bases). CDR1 SGDLS and CDR2 YYNGEE come from the germline V gene. V shed 0 bases and J shed 3 bases, with 10 bases lying between them. CDR3 length: 16 amino acids.

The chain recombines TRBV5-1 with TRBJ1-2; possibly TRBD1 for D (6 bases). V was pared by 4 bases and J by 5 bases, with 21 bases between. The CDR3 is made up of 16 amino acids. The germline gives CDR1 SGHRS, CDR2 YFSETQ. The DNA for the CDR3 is TGCGCCAGCAGCCTCGGGACACCGACAAGACCTTATGGCTACACCTTC. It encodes CASSLGTPTRPYGYTF.

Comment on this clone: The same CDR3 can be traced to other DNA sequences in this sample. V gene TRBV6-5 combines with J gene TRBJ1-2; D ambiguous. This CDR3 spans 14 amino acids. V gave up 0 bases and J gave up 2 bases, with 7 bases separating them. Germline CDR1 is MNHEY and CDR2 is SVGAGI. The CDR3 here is CASSYSTGNYGYTF. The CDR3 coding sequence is TGTGCCAGCAGTTACTCGACCGGGAACTATGGCTACACCTTC.

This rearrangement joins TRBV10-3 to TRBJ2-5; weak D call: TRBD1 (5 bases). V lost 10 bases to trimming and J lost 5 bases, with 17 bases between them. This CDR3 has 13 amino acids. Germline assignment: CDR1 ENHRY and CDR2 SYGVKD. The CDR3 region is CATKQGLGETQYF. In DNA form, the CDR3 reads TGTGCCACCAAGCAGGGCCTCGGGGAGACCCAGTACTTC.

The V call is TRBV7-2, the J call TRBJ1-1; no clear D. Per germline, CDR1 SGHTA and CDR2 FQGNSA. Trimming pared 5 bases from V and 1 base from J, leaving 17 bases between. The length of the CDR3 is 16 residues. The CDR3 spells CASSPDGLTWNTEAFF. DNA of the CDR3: TGTGCCAGCAGCCCAGACGGGTTGACATGGAACACTGAAGCTTTCTTT. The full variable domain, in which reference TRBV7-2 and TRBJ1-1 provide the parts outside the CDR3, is GAGVSQSPSNKVTEKGKDVELRCDPISGHTALYWYRQSLGQGLEFLIYFQGNSAPDKSGLPSDRFSAERTGGSVSTLTIQRTQQEDSAVYLCASSPDGLTWNTEAFFGQGTRLTVV.

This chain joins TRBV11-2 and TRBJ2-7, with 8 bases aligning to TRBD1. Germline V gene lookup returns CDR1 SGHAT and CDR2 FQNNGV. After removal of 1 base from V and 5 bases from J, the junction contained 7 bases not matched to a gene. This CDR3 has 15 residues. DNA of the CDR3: TGTGCCAGCAGCTTAGTCGCCGACAGGGGCAACGAGCAGTACTTC. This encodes CASSLVADRGNEQYF.

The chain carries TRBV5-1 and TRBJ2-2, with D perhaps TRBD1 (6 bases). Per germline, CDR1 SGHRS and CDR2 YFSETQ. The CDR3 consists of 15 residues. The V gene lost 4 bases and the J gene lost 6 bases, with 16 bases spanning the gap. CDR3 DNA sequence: TGCGCCAGCAGCCAAGGGCCAGGGGTGGCCGGGGAGCTGTTTTTT. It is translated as CASSQGPGVAGELFF. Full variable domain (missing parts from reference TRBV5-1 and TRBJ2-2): KAGVTQTPRYLIKTRGQQVTLSCSPISGHRSVSWYQQTPGQGLQFLFEYFSETQRNKGNFPGRFSGRQFSNSRSEMNVSTLELGDSALYLCASSQGPGVAGELFFGEGSRLTVL.

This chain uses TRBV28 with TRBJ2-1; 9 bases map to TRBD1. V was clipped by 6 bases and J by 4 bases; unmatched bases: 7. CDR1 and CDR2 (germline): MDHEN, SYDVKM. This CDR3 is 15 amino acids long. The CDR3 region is CASRGTGQGYNEQFF. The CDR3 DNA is TGTGCCAGCAGGGGGACGGGACAGGGTTACAATGAGCAGTTCTTC.

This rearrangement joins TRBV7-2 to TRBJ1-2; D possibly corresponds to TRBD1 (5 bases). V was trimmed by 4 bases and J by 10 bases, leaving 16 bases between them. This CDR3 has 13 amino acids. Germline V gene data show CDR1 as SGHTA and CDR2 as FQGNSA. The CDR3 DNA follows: TGTGCCAGCAGCTCAAGGGACGGGACGTTCTACACCTTC. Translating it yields CASSSRDGTFYTF.

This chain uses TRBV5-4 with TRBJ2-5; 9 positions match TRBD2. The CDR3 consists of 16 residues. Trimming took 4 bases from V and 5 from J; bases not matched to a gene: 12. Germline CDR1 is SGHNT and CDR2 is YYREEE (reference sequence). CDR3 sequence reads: CASSPGTSRYLETQYF. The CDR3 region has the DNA TGTGCCAGCAGCCCGGGGACTAGCCGGTATCTGGAGACCCAGTACTTC.

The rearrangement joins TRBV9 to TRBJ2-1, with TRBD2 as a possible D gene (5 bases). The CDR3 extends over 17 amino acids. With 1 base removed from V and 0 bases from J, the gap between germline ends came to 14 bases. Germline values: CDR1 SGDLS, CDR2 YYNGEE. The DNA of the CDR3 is TGTGCCAGCAGCGTATTTTTAACTAGTGTCTCCTACAATGAGCAGTTCTTC. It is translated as CASSVFLTSVSYNEQFF.

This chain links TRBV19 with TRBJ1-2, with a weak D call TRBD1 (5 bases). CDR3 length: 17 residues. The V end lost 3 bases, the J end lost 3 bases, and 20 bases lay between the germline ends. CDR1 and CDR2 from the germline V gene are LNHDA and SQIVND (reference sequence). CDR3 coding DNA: TGTGCCAGTAGTATCGGTCCAGGGAGGTATAACGACTATGGCTACACCTTC. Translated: CASSIGPGRYNDYGYTF.

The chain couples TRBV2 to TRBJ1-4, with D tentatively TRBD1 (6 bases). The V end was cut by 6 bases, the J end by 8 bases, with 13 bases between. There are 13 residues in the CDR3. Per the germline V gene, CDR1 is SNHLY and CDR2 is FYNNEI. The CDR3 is CASRPGGSEKLFF. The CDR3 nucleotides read TGTGCCAGCAGGCCGGGGGGCTCCGAAAAACTGTTTTTT.

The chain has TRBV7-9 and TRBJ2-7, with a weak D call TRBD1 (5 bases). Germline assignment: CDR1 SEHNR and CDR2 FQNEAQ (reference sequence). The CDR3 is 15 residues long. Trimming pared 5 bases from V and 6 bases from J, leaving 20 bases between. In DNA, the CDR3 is TGTGCCAGCAGCCCGCAGACAGCCCCTCGGCCCGAGCAGTACTTC. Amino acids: CASSPQTAPRPEQYF.

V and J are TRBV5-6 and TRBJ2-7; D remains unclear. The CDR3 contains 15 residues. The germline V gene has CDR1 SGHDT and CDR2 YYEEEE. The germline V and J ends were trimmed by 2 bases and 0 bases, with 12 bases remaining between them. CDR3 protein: CASSLDPISSYEQYF. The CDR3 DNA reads TGTGCCAGCAGCTTAGATCCGATCAGCTCCTACGAGCAGTACTTC.

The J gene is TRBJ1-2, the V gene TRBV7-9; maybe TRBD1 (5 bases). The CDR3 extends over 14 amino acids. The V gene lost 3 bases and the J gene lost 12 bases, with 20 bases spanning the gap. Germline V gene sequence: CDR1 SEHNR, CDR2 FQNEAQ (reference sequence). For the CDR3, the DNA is TGTGCCAGCAGCTTGGCGTCAGGGCTAGGGGACCACACCTTC. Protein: CASSLASGLGDHTF.

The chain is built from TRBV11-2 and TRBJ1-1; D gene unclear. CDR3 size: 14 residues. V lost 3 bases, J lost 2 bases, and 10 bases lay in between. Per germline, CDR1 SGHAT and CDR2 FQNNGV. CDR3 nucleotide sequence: TGTGCCAGCAGCTTTTCGGCCCATAACACTGAAGCTTTCTTT. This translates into CASSFSAHNTEAFF.

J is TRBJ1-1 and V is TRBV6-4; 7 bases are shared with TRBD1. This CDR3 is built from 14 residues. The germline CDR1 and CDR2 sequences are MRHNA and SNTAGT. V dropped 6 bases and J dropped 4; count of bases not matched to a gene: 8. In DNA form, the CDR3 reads TGTGCCAGCAGGGTAGACAGGGCGAGCACTGAAGCTTTCTTT. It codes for CASRVDRASTEAFF.

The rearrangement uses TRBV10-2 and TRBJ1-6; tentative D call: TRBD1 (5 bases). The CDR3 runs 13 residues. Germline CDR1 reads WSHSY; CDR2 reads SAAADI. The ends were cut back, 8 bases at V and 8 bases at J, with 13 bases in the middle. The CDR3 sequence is CASQRGIDSPLHF. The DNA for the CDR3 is TGCGCCAGCCAACGGGGGATTGATTCACCCCTCCACTTT.

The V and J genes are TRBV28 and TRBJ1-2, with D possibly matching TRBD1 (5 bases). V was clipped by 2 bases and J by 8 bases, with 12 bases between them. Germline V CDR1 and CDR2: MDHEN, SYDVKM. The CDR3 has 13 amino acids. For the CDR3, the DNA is TGTGCCAGCAGTTTAAAGAGGGGCGAGGGCTACACCTTC. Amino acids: CASSLKRGEGYTF.